This T cell receptor (beta chain) was identified in a study of blood T cell repertoires in COVID-19 (dated by TCRdb to the early 2020s). About the investigation overall: Collaborator samples came from the United States, Italy and Spain and covered acute and convalescent phases of COVID-19. The material from the prospective study consisted of cDNA or gDNA derived from T cells, B-cell-depleted T cells, or PBMCs. The dataset comprised deeply sampled blood TCRbeta repertoires from subjects exposed to, actively infected with, or recovered from COVID-19. The repertoires were released in a freely available public database meant as a resource for research on the immune response to SARS-CoV-2. The samples were drawn from two sources: the first 160 participants of the ongoing ImmuneRACE study, and 1,000 to 1,500 subjects contributed by 6 global collaborators. Sample metadata almost always included a de-identified subject ID, COVID-19 status, age in years and sex. Where available, HLA class I and class II types were taken from metadata supplied by the sample provider and were not determined by assay-based typing. Summary of the overall study and its limitations: The quantity of clinical and demographic metadata differed by source and by participant and was supplied without curation.

One collaborating source in Seattle enrolled patients during active infection and followed them longitudinally through the course of disease. Whole blood was collected in K2EDTA tubes by collaborating institutions according to the institutions' own protocols. For TCRbeta analysis, collaborators shipped samples as frozen whole blood, isolated PBMCs, or DNA extracted from either of those sample types. As to this clone: This clone's antigen is unknown. Base qualities are not at hand, and no much larger clone is one base apart.

TCRbeta CDR3 regions were amplified from genomic DNA using the immunoSEQ Assay, a bias-controlled multiplex PCR. As for the authors' bioinformatics: The number of nucleated cells in each sample was estimated from the amplification of reference gene primers within the assay. To quantify the absolute abundance of each unique TCRbeta CDR3 rearrangement, sequence reads were collapsed and filtered. For each sample, productive Simpson clonality was calculated as the square root of Simpson's diversity index over productive rearrangements. Not all clones reach the TCRdb copy of this immuneACCESS table, which keeps in-frame sequences only. Checked studies attribute under half of the gap to unresolved V genes and leave the rest unexplained. D and trimming were read from the DNA, whereas the V and J calls and clone size are those reported in that table. The sample yields over 450,000 clones; roughly nine tenths were counted once. The top ten clones comprise 7.5% to 9% of the sample.

The CDR3 sequence holds 17 residues, the cysteine and phenylalanine included. Just CDR3 DNA is preserved here, 51 bases in frame from base 1. The TCR sequence derives from a woman aged 50 to 60 with COVID-19, enrolled during active disease. The sequencing sample was made of peripheral blood. The receptor chain draws on TRBV21-1 and TRBJ1-1. TRBV21-1 is a documented pseudogene. The CDR3 has the sequence CASTQEAGGQRDTEAFF. The DNA sequence reads TGTGCCAGCACGCAAGAGGCGGGCGGGCAAAGGGACACTGAAGCTTTCTTT.